The subject of this entry is one T cell receptor beta chain. The data derive from a study of PD-1 blockade in mismatch repair-deficient tumors. Trimming cost V 8 bases and J 3 bases; bases outside gene matches: 7. This CDR3 has 14 amino acids. CDR1 MDHEN and CDR2 SYDVKM come from the germline V gene. The method was immunoSEQ multiplex PCR; TCRdb's version includes in-frame clones alone and lacks a portion of them. The sample has about 63,000 clones; approximately 89% are singletons. This clonotype was sampled from an adult with mismatch repair-deficient cancer. V usage is TRBV28 and J usage is TRBJ2-1, with TRBD2 matching over 7 bases. This material consisted of peripheral blood, taken 52 weeks after starting pembrolizumab. CDR3 amino acids: CASLTGGNYNEQFF. CDR3 bases: TGTGCCAGCCTTACGGGGGGAAACTACAATGAGCAGTTCTTC.